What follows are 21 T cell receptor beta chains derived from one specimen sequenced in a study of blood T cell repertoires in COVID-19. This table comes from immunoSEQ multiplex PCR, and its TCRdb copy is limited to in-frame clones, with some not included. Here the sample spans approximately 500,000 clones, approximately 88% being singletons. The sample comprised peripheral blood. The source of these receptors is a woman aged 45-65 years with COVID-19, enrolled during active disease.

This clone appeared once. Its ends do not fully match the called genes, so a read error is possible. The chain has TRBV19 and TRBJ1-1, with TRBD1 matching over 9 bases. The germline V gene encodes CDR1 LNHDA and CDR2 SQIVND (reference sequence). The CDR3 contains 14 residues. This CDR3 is CASSQGTGNTKAFF. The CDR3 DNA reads TGTGCCAGTAGTCAGGGGACAGGGAACACTAAAGCTTTCTTT.

The CDR3 sequence: CASSLNMGGSEQYF. Written as DNA, the CDR3 is TGTGCCAGCAGCCTGAACATGGGAGGAAGCGAGCAGTACTTC. V and J are TRBV7-9 and TRBJ2-7; a possible D gene is TRBD2 (6 bases). This CDR3 has 14 amino acids. Germline V lookup: CDR1 SEHNR, CDR2 FQNEAQ (reference sequence). Trimming stripped 5 bases from V and 6 bases from J, with 17 bases between. Combining the CDR3 with reference TRBV7-9 and TRBJ2-7 gives the whole variable domain DTGVSQNPRHKITKRGQNVTFRCDPISEHNRLYWYRQTLGQGPEFLTYFQNEAQLEKSRLLSDRFSAERPKGSFSTLEIQRTEQGDSAMYLCASSLNMGGSEQYFGPGTRLTVT.

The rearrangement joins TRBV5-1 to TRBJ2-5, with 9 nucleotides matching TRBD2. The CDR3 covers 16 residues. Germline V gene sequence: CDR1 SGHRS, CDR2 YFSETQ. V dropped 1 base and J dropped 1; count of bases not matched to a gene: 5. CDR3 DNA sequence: TGCGCCAGCAGCTTGTATACTAGCGGGCCCCAAGAGACCCAGTACTTC. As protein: CASSLYTSGPQETQYF. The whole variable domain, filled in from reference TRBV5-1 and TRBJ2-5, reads KAGVTQTPRYLIKTRGQQVTLSCSPISGHRSVSWYQQTPGQGLQFLFEYFSETQRNKGNFPGRFSGRQFSNSRSEMNVSTLELGDSALYLCASSLYTSGPQETQYFGPGTRLLVL.

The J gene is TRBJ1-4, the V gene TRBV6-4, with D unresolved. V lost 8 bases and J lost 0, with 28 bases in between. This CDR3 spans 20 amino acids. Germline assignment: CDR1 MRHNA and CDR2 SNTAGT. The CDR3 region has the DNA TGTGCCAGCTCCTTTGTCCCGACACTTTCAAGGAAGACAACTAATGAAAAACTGTTTTTT. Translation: CASSFVPTLSRKTTNEKLFF.

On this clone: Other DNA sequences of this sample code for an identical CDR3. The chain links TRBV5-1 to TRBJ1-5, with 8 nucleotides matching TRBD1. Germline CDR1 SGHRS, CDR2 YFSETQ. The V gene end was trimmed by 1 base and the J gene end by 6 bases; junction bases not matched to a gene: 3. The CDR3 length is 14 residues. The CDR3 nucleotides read TGCGCCAGCAGCTTGACAGGGGGTAGTCAGCCCCAGCATTTT. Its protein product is CASSLTGGSQPQHF.

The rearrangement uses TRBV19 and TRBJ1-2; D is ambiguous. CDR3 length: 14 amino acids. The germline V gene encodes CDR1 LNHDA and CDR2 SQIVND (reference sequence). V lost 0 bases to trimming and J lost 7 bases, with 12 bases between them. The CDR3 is CASSIDRIAGGYTF. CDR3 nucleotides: TGTGCCAGTAGTATAGATCGGATTGCGGGTGGCTACACCTTC.

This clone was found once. CDR3 loop: CASSPRFGAGYTF. The CDR3 DNA is TGTGCCAGCAGTCCTCGGTTTGGGGCTGGCTACACCTTC. The V call is TRBV12-3 or TRBV12-4, the J call TRBJ1-2, with a possible D match to TRBD1 (5 bases). Trimming left V 5 bases short and J 7 bases short, with 14 bases between. The CDR3 length is 13 residues.

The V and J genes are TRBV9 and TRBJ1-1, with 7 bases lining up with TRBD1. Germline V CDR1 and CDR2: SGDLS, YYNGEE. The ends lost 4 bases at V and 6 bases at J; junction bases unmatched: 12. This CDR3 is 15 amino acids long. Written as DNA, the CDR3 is TGTGCCAGCAGCACGCAGACAGGGAGTAGCGCTGAAGCTTTCTTT. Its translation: CASSTQTGSSAEAFF.

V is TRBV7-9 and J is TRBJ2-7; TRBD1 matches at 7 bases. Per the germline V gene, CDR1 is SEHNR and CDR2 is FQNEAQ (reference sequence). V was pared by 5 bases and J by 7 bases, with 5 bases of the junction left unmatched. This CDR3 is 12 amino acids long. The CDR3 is CASSISGGEQYF. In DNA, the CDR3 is TGTGCCAGCAGCATATCAGGGGGTGAGCAGTACTTC.

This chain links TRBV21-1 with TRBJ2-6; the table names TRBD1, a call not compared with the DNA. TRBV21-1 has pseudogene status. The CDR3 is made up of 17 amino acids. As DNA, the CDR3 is TGTGCCAGCAGCGCAGGACAGGGACTCCCTGGGGCCAACGTCCTGACTTTC. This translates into CASSAGQGLPGANVLTF.

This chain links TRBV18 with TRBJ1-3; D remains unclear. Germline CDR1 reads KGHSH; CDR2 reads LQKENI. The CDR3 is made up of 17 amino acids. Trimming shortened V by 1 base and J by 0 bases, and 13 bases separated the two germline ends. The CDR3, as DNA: TGTGCCAGCTCACCACGAGGCAGCCGGAGCTCTGGAAACACCATATATTTT. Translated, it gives CASSPRGSRSSGNTIYF.

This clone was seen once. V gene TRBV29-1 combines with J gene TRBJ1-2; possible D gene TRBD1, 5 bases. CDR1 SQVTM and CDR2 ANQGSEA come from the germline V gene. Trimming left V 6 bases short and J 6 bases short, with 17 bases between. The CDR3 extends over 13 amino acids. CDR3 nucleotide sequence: TGCAGCGTGCGCGGGACCCTCCTCGATGGCTACACCTTC. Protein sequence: CSVRGTLLDGYTF.

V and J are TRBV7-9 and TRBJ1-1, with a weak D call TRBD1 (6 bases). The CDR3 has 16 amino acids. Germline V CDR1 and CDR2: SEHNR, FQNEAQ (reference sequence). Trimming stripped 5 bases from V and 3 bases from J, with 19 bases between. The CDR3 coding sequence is TGTGCCAGCAGCCCGTGGTCCGGGGGGCGCGACACTGAAGCTTTCTTT. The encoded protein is CASSPWSGGRDTEAFF.

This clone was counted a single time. This chain's CDR3 is CASSLGRGAYGYTF. As DNA, the CDR3 is TGTGCCAGCAGTCTCGGACGGGGGGCCTATGGCTACACCTTC. The gene calls are TRBV6-5 and TRBJ1-2, with D perhaps TRBD1 (6 bases). Between the trimmed V and J ends, which lost 5 bases and 4 bases, there was a span of 14 bases. In germline, CDR1 is MNHEY, CDR2 SVGAGI. CDR3 length equals 14 residues.

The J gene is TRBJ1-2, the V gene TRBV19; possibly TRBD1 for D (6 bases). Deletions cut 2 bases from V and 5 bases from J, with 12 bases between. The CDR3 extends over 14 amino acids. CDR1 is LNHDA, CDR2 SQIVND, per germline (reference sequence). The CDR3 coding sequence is TGTGCCAGTAGTATACAGGGGCTCGGGTATGGCTACACCTTC. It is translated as CASSIQGLGYGYTF.

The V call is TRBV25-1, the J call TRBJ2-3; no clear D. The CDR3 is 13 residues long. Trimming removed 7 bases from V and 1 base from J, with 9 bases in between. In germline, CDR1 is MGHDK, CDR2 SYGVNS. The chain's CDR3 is CASTVSGTDTQYF. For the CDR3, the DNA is TGTGCCAGCACGGTCTCGGGCACAGATACGCAGTATTTT.

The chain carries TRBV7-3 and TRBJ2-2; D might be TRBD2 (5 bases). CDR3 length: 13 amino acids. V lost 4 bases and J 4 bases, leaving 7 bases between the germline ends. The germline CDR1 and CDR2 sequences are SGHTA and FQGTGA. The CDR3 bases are TGTGCCAGCAGCTGGCGGGTCACCGGGGAGCTGTTTTTT. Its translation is CASSWRVTGELFF.

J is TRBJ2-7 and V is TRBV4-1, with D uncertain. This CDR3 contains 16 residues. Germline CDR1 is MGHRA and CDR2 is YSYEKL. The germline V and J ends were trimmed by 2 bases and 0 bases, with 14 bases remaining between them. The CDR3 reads CASSQNLRGSSYEQYF. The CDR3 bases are TGCGCCAGCAGCCAAAACCTTAGAGGAAGCTCCTACGAGCAGTACTTC.

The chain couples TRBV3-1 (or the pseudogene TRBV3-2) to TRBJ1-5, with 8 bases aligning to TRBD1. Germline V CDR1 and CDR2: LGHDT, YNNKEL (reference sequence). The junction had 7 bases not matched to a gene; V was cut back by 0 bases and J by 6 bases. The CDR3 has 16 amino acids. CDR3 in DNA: TGTGCCAGCAGCCAAGATTTTACAGGGGGAAGTCAGCCCCAGCATTTT. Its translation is CASSQDFTGGSQPQHF.

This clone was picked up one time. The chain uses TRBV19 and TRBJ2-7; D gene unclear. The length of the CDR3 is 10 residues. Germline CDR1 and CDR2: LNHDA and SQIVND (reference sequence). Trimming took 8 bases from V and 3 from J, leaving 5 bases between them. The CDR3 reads CASPRYEQYF. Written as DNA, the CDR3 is TGTGCCAGTCCCCGCTACGAGCAGTACTTC.

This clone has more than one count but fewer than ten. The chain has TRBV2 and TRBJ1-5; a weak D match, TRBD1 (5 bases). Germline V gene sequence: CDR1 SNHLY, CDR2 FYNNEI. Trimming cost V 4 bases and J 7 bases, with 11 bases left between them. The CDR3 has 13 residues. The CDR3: CASSAMRGQPQHF. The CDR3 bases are TGTGCCAGCAGTGCGATGCGGGGGCAGCCCCAGCATTTT.